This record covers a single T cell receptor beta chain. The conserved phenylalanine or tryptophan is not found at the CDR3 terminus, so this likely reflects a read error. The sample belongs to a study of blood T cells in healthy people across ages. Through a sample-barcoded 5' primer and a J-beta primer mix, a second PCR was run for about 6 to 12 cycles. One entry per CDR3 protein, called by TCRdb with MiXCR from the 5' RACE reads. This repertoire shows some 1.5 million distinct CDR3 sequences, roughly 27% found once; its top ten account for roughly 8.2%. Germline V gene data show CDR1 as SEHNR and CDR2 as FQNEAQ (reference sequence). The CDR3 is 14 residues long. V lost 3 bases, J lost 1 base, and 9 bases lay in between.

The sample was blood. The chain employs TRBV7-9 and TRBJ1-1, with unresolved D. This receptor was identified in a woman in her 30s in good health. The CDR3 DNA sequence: TGTGCCAGCAGCTTGGGCGGGCGGAACACTGAAGCTTTCTGT. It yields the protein CASSLGGRNTEAFC.